Listed here are 30 T cell receptor beta chains from one sample, sequenced in a study of T cells expressing NK-cell markers. TCRdb re-called the 5' RACE reads; one entry per CDR3 protein, DNA not given. The table for this sample gives over 150,000 distinct CDR3 sequences. The sequencing input was blood T cells: a sorted CD56 or NKG2C T cell subset, CD4+ or CD8+ T cells, or bulk PBMC T cells (not recorded which). These TCRs come from a woman aged 45 to 65 in good health.

V gene TRBV14 combines with J gene TRBJ2-2; the TCRdb call, TRBD2, lacks DNA for checking. Germline CDR1 SGHDN, CDR2 FVKESK. This CDR3 region has 16 residues. CDR3 protein: CASSQLGDLDTGELFF.

This chain links TRBV6-4 with TRBJ2-5; there is no DNA to check the TCRdb D call of TRBD2. The germline V gene encodes CDR1 MRHNA and CDR2 SNTAGT. The CDR3 contains 15 residues. CDR3 protein: CASSPGLAGQETQYF.

CDR3 residues: CASASDLGDEQFF. This sequence joins TRBV7-9 and TRBJ2-1. Germline CDR1 is SEHNR and CDR2 is FQNEAQ (reference sequence). The CDR3 has 13 residues.

The V and J genes are TRBV4-1 and TRBJ2-7; TCRdb picks TRBD2, but there is no DNA to check that call. Germline V CDR1 and CDR2: MGHRA, YSYEKL. This CDR3 contains 19 residues. This CDR3 is CASSQEKDWEREIAYEQYF.

The chain carries TRBV29-1 and TRBJ2-5; TCRdb's D call of TRBD1 is untestable without DNA. In germline, CDR1 is SQVTM, CDR2 ANQGSEA. CDR3 size: 13 residues. The CDR3 spells CSVEAGAQETQYF.

The chain combines TRBV4-1 with TRBJ2-3; TCRdb returns TRBD2, unconfirmable since there is no DNA. Germline CDR1 is MGHRA and CDR2 is YSYEKL. CDR3 length: 16 amino acids. CDR3 sequence: CASSHMPGGGTDTQYF.

This chain joins TRBV11-2 and TRBJ2-3. The CDR3 has 14 amino acids. From germline, CDR1 is SGHAT and CDR2 FQNNGV. This CDR3 is CASRDAISTDTQYF. Filled out from reference TRBV11-2 and TRBJ2-3, the complete variable domain reads EAGVAQSPRYKIIEKRQSVAFWCNPISGHATLYWYQQILGQGPKLLIQFQNNGVVDDSQLPKDRFSAERLKGVDSTLKIQPAKLEDSAVYLCASRDAISTDTQYFGPGTRLTVL.

The CDR3: CATSRHRGISNEQFF. V usage is TRBV15 and J usage is TRBJ2-1; checking the TCRdb D call of TRBD1 is not possible without DNA. The germline gives CDR1 LNHNV, CDR2 YYDKDF (reference sequence). This CDR3 contains 15 residues.

This rearrangement joins TRBV28 to TRBJ2-6; TCRdb's D call, TRBD2, is unchecked because there is no DNA. This CDR3 is 14 amino acids long. Germline CDR1 MDHEN, CDR2 SYDVKM. CDR3 sequence: CASSPSRWANVLTF.

The chain recombines TRBV7-6 with TRBJ2-1. This CDR3 is 14 amino acids long. Germline V CDR1 and CDR2: SGHVS, FNYEAQ. The CDR3 here is CASSVDIIGNEQFF.

The chain is built from TRBV7-9 and TRBJ2-1; TCRdb picks TRBD2, but there is no DNA to check that call. The CDR3 has 14 residues. Germline V gene data show CDR1 as SEHNR and CDR2 as FQNEAQ (reference sequence). CDR3 sequence reads: CASSSRLSYNEQFF.

The rearrangement joins TRBV20-1 to TRBJ2-1; TCRdb outputs TRBD2, but without DNA this stays unchecked. This CDR3 is 15 amino acids long. The V gene's germline CDR1 is DFQATT and CDR2 SNEGSKA (reference sequence). The CDR3 spells CSARGTSGADHEQFF.

The chain has TRBV7-6 and TRBJ2-1; the TRBD2 assignment by TCRdb is unverifiable without DNA. The CDR3 has 15 residues. The germline V gene has CDR1 SGHVS and CDR2 FNYEAQ. CDR3: CASSLTSGSRDEQFF.

The chain joins TRBV4-1 to TRBJ1-3. Per the germline V gene, CDR1 is MGHRA and CDR2 is YSYEKL. The CDR3 covers 14 residues. CDR3 protein: CASSQEGPGNTIYF.

CDR3 protein: CANQGANRGQVLEQFF. This rearrangement joins TRBV6-1 to TRBJ2-1; TCRdb indicates TRBD1, and absent DNA this call remains unverified. Germline V gene data show CDR1 as MNHNS and CDR2 as SASEGT. This CDR3 contains 16 residues.

The chain combines TRBV12-5 with TRBJ2-3; the D gene TCRdb calls, TRBD2, cannot be checked with no DNA. Germline V gives CDR1 LGHNT, CDR2 FRNRAP. The CDR3 is made up of 14 amino acids. The CDR3 here is CASGLADITDTQYF.

This chain connects TRBV6-5 to TRBJ1-6; TCRdb's D call, TRBD1, is unchecked because there is no DNA. The CDR3 spans 15 residues. In germline, CDR1 is MNHEY, CDR2 SVGAGI. The CDR3 protein is CASTDPEGAYSPLHF.

The rearrangement links TRBV4-1 to TRBJ2-7; TCRdb reports TRBD2, a call that lacks DNA to check it against. CDR1 MGHRA and CDR2 YSYEKL come from the germline V gene. The CDR3 is 16 residues long. This CDR3 is CASSLIPEAGGREQYF.

This sequence joins TRBV5-4 and TRBJ2-3; TCRdb returns TRBD1, unconfirmable since there is no DNA. Germline assignment: CDR1 SGHNT and CDR2 YYREEE (reference sequence). The CDR3 is made up of 15 amino acids. The CDR3 sequence is CASSPSGGGTDTQYF.

The chain combines TRBV6-4 with TRBJ2-1; as DNA is missing, the TRBD2 call by TCRdb cannot be tested. The CDR3 sequence is 14 residues long. The germline CDR1 and CDR2 sequences are MRHNA and SNTAGT. The CDR3 loop reads CASSAGGDYNEQFF.

The gene calls are TRBV6-2 or TRBV6-3 and TRBJ2-1; TCRdb's D call of TRBD1 is untestable without DNA. The germline CDR1 and CDR2 sequences are MNHEY and SVGEGT. This CDR3 is built from 14 residues. The CDR3 region is CASSPQGPHNEQFF.

The chain uses TRBV5-6 and TRBJ2-3. This CDR3 has 13 residues. CDR1 and CDR2 (germline): SGHDT, YYEEEE. CDR3 in amino acids: CASSLDLEDTQYF.

The rearrangement uses TRBV3-1 and TRBJ2-1; without DNA, the TCRdb call of TRBD1 cannot be checked. The CDR3 loop spans 17 amino acids. In germline, CDR1 is LGHDT, CDR2 YNNKEL (reference sequence). The CDR3: CASRQGSFETEHNEQFF.

The chain combines TRBV29-1 with TRBJ2-5. The CDR3 consists of 11 residues. Per germline, CDR1 SQVTM and CDR2 ANQGSEA. The CDR3 spells CSVDRRGTQYF.

CDR3 in amino acids: CASSLGAGGRLGQYF. The chain recombines TRBV13 with TRBJ2-7; the TCRdb call, TRBD1, lacks DNA for checking. CDR1 and CDR2 (germline): PRHDT, FYEKMQ (reference sequence). The CDR3 length is 15 residues.

This chain joins TRBV12-5 and TRBJ1-2. This CDR3 has 14 amino acids. Germline loops: CDR1 LGHNT, CDR2 FRNRAP. CDR3 sequence: CASGLGVTNYGYTF.

The rearrangement links TRBV7-9 to TRBJ1-1. Germline CDR1 reads SEHNR; CDR2 reads FQNEAQ (reference sequence). The CDR3 consists of 12 residues. The CDR3 here is CASSPIRTEAFF. The variable domain in full, with the rest retrieved from reference TRBV7-9 and TRBJ1-1, is DTGVSQNPRHKITKRGQNVTFRCDPISEHNRLYWYRQTLGQGPEFLTYFQNEAQLEKSRLLSDRFSAERPKGSFSTLEIQRTEQGDSAMYLCASSPIRTEAFFGQGTRLTVV.

This chain's CDR3 is CASSETGTGEQYF. This chain connects TRBV7-9 to TRBJ2-7; TCRdb gives TRBD1 as the D gene, but with no DNA this cannot be confirmed. The CDR3 loop spans 13 amino acids. Germline V gene sequence: CDR1 SEHNR, CDR2 FQNEAQ (reference sequence).

The chain is built from TRBV4-1 and TRBJ1-2. CDR3 length equals 14 residues. The germline V gene encodes CDR1 MGHRA and CDR2 YSYEKL. This CDR3 reads CASSPQEANYGYTF.

The V gene is TRBV27, the J gene TRBJ2-1; no DNA is available, so the TRBD2 call from TCRdb remains unchecked. The germline V gene has CDR1 MNHEY and CDR2 SMNVEV (reference sequence). The CDR3 runs 14 residues. The CDR3: CASSPGTAGGEQFF.